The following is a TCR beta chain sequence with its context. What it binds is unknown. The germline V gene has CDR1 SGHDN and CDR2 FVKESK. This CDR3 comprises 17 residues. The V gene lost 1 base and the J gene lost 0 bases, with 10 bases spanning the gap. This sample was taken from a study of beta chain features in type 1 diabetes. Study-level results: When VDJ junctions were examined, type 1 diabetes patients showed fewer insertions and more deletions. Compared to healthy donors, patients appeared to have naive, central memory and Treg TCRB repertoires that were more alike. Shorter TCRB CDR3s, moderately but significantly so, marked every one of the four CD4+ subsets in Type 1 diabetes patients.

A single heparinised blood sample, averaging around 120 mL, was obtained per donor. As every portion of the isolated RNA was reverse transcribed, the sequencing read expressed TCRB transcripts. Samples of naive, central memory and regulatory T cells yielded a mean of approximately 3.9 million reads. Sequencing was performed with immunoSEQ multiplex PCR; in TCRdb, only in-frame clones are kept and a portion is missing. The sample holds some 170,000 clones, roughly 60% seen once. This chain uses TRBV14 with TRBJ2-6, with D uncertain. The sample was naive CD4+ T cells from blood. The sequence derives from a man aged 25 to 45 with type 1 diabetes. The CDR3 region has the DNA TGTGCCAGCAGCCAAGTAGCCCAGAGCTCTGGGGCCAACGTCCTGACTTTC. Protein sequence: CASSQVAQSSGANVLTF.